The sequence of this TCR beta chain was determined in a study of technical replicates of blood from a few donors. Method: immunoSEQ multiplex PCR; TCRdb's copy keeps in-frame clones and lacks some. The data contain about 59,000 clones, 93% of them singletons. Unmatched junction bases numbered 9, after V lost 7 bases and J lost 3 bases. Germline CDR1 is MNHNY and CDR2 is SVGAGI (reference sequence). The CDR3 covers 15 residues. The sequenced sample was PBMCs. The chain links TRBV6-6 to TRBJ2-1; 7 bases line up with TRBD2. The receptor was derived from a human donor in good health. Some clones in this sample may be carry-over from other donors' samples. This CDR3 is CASTRSGVVYNEQFF. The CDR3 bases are TGTGCCAGCACCAGAAGCGGGGTAGTCTACAATGAGCAGTTCTTC.